The T cell receptor (beta chain) under discussion was sequenced for a study of a mutant IDH1 vaccine in newly diagnosed glioma. Study context: Scheduled for weeks 1, 3, 5, 7, 11, 15, 19 and 23, eight vaccinations were given to patients.

Whole-study results and caveats: It seemed that pseudoprogression was not linked to changes in the top peripheral T cell clonotypes.

On this clone itself: Its specificity is not known.

Only in-frame clones appear in the TCRdb table, and some are missing; sequencing was by immunoSEQ multiplex PCR. Of 60,000 or so clones listed, around four fifths are singletons. Trimming took off 8 bases at V and 2 bases at J, with 9 bases between the two ends. From germline, CDR1 is KGHSH and CDR2 LQKENI. This CDR3 is 12 amino acids long. Time point: week 5, during vaccination. Doses comprised 300 ug of mutant IDH1 20-mer peptide each, plus topical imiquimod. The chain couples TRBV18 to TRBJ1-2; D may be TRBD1 (5 bases). The source of this sequence is a woman aged 50 to 60 with glioma. The specimen was PBMCs, collected from a glioma patient whose treatment included an IDH1 peptide vaccine. The CDR3 region has the DNA TGTGCCAGCGCAGGGAGAAACTATGGCTACACCTTC. Its protein is CASAGRNYGYTF.